The 10 T cell receptor beta chains reported below all come from one sample, sequenced in a study of CD8+CD57+ T cells in acquired aplastic anemia. Genomic DNA was employed as the template in profiling TCR beta VDJ and CDR3. TCRdb passed the reads through MiXCR, listing each CDR3 protein once. In the table there are around 170,000 distinct CDR3 sequences, roughly half of which are singletons. The patients chosen for sequencing had shown expansion of CD8+CD57+ cells (detected by flow cytometry). Source material: sorted CD4+, CD8+, or CD8+CD57+ T cells (not recorded which) from PBMCs. These receptors were obtained from a human donor with aplastic anemia.

Points on this clonotype: The junction does not match germline at one end; this may be a read error. J is TRBJ2-7 and V is TRBV20-1, with 12 bases lining up with TRBD2. The CDR3 consists of 17 residues. From germline, CDR1 is DFQATT and CDR2 SNEGSKA (reference sequence). The CDR3 coding sequence is TGCGGTGCTAGGCCTAGCGGGAGGGCCTTTATCTCCTACGAGCAGTACTTC. This sequence encodes CGARPSGRAFISYEQYF.

The rearrangement links TRBV18 to TRBJ1-2, with 7 bases matching TRBD1. This CDR3 comprises 15 residues. CDR1 is KGHSH, CDR2 LQKENI, per germline. V was pared by 4 bases and J by 2 bases, with 7 bases of the junction left unmatched. The CDR3 nucleotides read TGTGCCAGCTCACAAGGGGACAGTCAAAACTATGGCTACACCTTC. The encoded protein is CASSQGDSQNYGYTF.

In this sample, this clonotype turned up a few times. This rearrangement joins TRBV7-2 to TRBJ2-7, with 7 bases lining up with TRBD2. The CDR3 is 13 amino acids. Germline V gives CDR1 SGHTA, CDR2 FQGNSA. After removal of 6 bases from V and 2 bases from J, the junction contained 4 bases not matched to a gene. Here the CDR3 DNA reads TGTGCCAGCAGGATCAGCGGGACCTACGAGCAGTACTTC. Its translation is CASRISGTYEQYF. The full variable domain, with the rest looked up from reference TRBV7-2 and TRBJ2-7, is GAGVSQSPSNKVTEKGKDVELRCDPISGHTALYWYRQSLGQGLEFLIYFQGNSAPDKSGLPSDRFSAERTGGSVSTLTIQRTQQEDSAVYLCASRISGTYEQYFGPGTRLTVT.

For this clonotype: Mismatch with germline at one junction end may stem from a read error. This rearrangement joins TRBV3-1 to TRBJ2-3; D might be TRBD2 (5 bases). Germline CDR1 reads LGHDT; CDR2 reads YNNKEL (reference sequence). The CDR3 covers 15 residues. In nucleotides, the CDR3 is TGTGCCAGCAGCCAAGGTAGCCCTAGCACAGATACGCGGTATTTT. Protein sequence: CASSQGSPSTDTRYF.

The V and J genes are TRBV24-1 and TRBJ2-7, with TRBD2 matching over 10 bases. The CDR3 has 16 amino acids. Germline CDR1 reads KGHDR; CDR2 reads SFDVKD. J was trimmed by 2 bases and V by 3 bases; bases with no gene match: 6. The CDR3 protein is CATSDPRTSGTYEQYF. Here the CDR3 DNA reads TGTGCCACCAGTGATCCGAGGACTAGCGGCACCTACGAGCAGTACTTC.

The rearrangement links TRBV19 to TRBJ1-1; possible D gene TRBD1, 6 bases. V dropped 3 bases and J dropped 8 bases, with 10 bases sitting between them. Germline loops: CDR1 LNHDA, CDR2 SQIVND (reference sequence). The CDR3 is made up of 12 amino acids. This CDR3 is CASSIHRAEAFF. Here the CDR3 DNA reads TGTGCCAGTAGTATTCACAGGGCGGAAGCTTTCTTT.

The chain combines TRBV20-1 with TRBJ2-5; unclear D gene. Between the trimmed V and J ends, which lost 0 bases and 1 base, there was a span of 9 bases. CDR1 is DFQATT and CDR2 is SNEGSKA in the germline V gene (reference sequence). This CDR3 has 14 amino acids. DNA of the CDR3: TGCAGTGCTAGAGATGGTACAGCCCAAGAGACCCAGTACTTC. Its translation: CSARDGTAQETQYF.

The rearrangement joins TRBV27 to TRBJ2-5; 7 bases match TRBD1. This CDR3 contains 16 residues. From germline, CDR1 is MNHEY and CDR2 SMNVEV (reference sequence). Trimming took 2 bases from V and 5 from J; bases not matched to a gene: 11. As DNA, the CDR3 is TGTGCCAGCAGTTTAAACCCGGGTCAGGGGGTGGAGACCCAGTACTTC. It codes for CASSLNPGQGVETQYF.

This clonotype turned up a few times. This chain links TRBV7-2 with TRBJ2-7; D perhaps matches TRBD1 (6 bases). The CDR3 contains 13 residues. The germline V gene has CDR1 SGHTA and CDR2 FQGNSA. Trimming pared 6 bases from V and 3 bases from J, leaving 12 bases between. The CDR3 DNA sequence: TGTGCCAGCAGTTGGGGGCGGTACTACGAGCAGTACTTC. Amino acids: CASSWGRYYEQYF.

The rearrangement joins TRBV6-2 or TRBV6-3 to TRBJ2-3, with 12 bases lining up with TRBD2. Germline assignment: CDR1 MNHEY and CDR2 SVGEGT. The CDR3 has 17 residues. J was trimmed by 4 bases and V by 4 bases; bases with no gene match: 9. This chain's CDR3 is CASSSRPSGRASDTQYF. The CDR3 DNA sequence: TGTGCCAGCAGTTCCCGACCTAGCGGGAGGGCCTCAGATACGCAGTATTTT.